This TCR beta chain was captured by sequencing in a study of PD-L1 blockade in urothelial cancer. Whole-study context: Patients commenced intravenous atezolizumab, 1,200 mg every 3 weeks, in about 2014. About 90% of the 29 patients comprised males who had bladder-origin urothelial cancer. The median number of T cells present in blood samples was roughly 140,000.

TCRdb's table, derived via immunoSEQ multiplex PCR, lists solely in-frame clones and lacks some. Counted here are about 79,000 clones, around 86% occurring once; the ten biggest clones make up about 16%. Germline lookup yields CDR1 LGHNA and CDR2 YNFKEQ. CDR3 length equals 17 residues. Trimming took 0 bases from V and 5 from J; bases not matched to a gene: 11. Time point of the sample: pretreatment peripheral blood. This clone was detected once. This sequence was found in a man between 60 and 75 years old with urothelial cancer. Material: PBMCs, obtained around atezolizumab (anti-PD-L1) treatment. The genes are TRBV4-2 and TRBJ2-5; 8 bases are a match to TRBD1. The CDR3 DNA reads as TGTGCCAGCAGCCAAGACCCCGGATCCAGGGGGCGTGAGACCCAGTACTTC. It encodes CASSQDPGSRGRETQYF.